The sequence of this TCR beta chain was determined in a study of shared clonotypes between healthy human individuals. The method was immunoSEQ multiplex PCR; TCRdb's version includes in-frame clones alone and lacks a portion of them. This table has roughly 640,000 clones, around 97% appearing once. CDR1 and CDR2 from the germline V gene are SGHAT and FQNNGV. CDR3 size: 16 residues. Between the trimmed V and J ends, which lost 5 bases and 3 bases, there was a span of 20 bases. This chain connects TRBV11-2 to TRBJ2-7, with a possible D match to TRBD1 (6 bases). This clonotype was obtained from a woman aged 25 to 39 in good health. Sample: naive CD4+ T cells sorted from blood. The subset is: CD45RA+ positively selected. CDR3 bases: TGTGCCAGCAGCCTTTTCCCGGGATCAGGGGTCTACGAGCAGTACTTC. This codes for CASSLFPGSGVYEQYF.